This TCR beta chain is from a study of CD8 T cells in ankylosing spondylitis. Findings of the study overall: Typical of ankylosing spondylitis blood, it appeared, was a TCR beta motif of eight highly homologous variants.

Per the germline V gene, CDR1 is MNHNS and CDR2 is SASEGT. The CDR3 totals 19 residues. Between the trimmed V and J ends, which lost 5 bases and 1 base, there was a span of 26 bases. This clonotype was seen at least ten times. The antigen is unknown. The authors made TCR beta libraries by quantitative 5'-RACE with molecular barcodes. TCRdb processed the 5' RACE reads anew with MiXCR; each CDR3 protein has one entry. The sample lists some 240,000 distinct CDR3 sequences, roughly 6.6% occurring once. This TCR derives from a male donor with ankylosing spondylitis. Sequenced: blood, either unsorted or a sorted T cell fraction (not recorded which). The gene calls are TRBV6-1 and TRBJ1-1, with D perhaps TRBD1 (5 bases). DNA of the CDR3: TGTGCCAGCAGTCGAATACCGGGACCCAAAGAATGGTGGAACACTGAAGCTTTCTTT. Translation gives CASSRIPGPKEWWNTEAFF.